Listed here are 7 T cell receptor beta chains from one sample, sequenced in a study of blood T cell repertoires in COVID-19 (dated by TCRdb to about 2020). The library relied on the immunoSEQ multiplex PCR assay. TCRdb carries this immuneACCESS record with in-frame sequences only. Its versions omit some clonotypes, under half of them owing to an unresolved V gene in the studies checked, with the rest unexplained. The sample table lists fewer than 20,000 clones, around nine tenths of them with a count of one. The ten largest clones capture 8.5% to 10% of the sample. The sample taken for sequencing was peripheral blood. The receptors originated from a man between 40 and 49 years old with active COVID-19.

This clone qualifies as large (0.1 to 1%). The CDR3 sequence: CAWHRGSYEQYF. The CDR3, as DNA: TGTGCCTGGCATAGGGGGTCCTACGAGCAGTACTTC. The J gene is TRBJ2-7, the V gene TRBV30; D possibly corresponds to TRBD1 (6 bases). With 5 bases removed from V and 1 base from J, the gap between germline ends came to 9 bases. Per the germline V gene, CDR1 is GTSNPN and CDR2 is SVGIG (reference sequence). This CDR3 is 12 amino acids long.

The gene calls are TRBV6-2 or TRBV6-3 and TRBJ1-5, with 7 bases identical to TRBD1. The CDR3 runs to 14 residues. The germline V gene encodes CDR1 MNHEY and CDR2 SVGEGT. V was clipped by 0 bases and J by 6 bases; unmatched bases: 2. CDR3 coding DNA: TGTGCCAGCAGTTACTCGACAGGGTTTCAGCCCCAGCATTTT. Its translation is CASSYSTGFQPQHF.

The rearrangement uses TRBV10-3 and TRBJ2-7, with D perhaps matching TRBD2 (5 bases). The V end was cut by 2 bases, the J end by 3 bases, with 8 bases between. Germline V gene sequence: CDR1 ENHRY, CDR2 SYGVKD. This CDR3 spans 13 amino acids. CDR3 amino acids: CAISEIEGYEQYF. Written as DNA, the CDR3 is TGTGCCATCAGTGAGATAGAGGGCTACGAGCAGTACTTC.

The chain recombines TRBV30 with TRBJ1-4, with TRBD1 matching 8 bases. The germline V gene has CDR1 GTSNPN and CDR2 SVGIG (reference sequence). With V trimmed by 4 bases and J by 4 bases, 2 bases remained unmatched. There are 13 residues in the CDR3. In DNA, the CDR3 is TGTGCCTGGACAGGGGGCGATAATGAAAAACTGTTTTTT. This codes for CAWTGGDNEKLFF.

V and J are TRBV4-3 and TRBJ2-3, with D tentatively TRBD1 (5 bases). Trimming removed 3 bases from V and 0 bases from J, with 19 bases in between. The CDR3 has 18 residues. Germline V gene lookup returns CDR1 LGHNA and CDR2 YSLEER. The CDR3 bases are TGCGCCAGCAGCCAGGCCCCCCTGGGGCCCTCTAGCACAGATACGCAGTATTTT. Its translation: CASSQAPLGPSSTDTQYF.

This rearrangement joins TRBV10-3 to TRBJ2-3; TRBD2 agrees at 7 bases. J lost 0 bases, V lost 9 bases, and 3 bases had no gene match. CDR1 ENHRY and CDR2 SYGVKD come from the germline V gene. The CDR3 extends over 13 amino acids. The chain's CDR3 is CAINSGSTDTQYF. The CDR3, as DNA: TGTGCCATTAATAGCGGGAGCACAGATACGCAGTATTTT.

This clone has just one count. The CDR3 sequence is CASSYSGTPSYNEQFF. CDR3 DNA: TGTGCCAGCAGTTACTCCGGGACTCCCTCCTACAATGAGCAGTTCTTC. This chain joins TRBV6-5 and TRBJ2-1, with D possibly being TRBD2 (6 bases). CDR3 length equals 16 residues. V lost 0 bases to trimming and J lost 0 bases, with 9 bases between them. The germline CDR1 and CDR2 sequences are MNHEY and SVGAGI.